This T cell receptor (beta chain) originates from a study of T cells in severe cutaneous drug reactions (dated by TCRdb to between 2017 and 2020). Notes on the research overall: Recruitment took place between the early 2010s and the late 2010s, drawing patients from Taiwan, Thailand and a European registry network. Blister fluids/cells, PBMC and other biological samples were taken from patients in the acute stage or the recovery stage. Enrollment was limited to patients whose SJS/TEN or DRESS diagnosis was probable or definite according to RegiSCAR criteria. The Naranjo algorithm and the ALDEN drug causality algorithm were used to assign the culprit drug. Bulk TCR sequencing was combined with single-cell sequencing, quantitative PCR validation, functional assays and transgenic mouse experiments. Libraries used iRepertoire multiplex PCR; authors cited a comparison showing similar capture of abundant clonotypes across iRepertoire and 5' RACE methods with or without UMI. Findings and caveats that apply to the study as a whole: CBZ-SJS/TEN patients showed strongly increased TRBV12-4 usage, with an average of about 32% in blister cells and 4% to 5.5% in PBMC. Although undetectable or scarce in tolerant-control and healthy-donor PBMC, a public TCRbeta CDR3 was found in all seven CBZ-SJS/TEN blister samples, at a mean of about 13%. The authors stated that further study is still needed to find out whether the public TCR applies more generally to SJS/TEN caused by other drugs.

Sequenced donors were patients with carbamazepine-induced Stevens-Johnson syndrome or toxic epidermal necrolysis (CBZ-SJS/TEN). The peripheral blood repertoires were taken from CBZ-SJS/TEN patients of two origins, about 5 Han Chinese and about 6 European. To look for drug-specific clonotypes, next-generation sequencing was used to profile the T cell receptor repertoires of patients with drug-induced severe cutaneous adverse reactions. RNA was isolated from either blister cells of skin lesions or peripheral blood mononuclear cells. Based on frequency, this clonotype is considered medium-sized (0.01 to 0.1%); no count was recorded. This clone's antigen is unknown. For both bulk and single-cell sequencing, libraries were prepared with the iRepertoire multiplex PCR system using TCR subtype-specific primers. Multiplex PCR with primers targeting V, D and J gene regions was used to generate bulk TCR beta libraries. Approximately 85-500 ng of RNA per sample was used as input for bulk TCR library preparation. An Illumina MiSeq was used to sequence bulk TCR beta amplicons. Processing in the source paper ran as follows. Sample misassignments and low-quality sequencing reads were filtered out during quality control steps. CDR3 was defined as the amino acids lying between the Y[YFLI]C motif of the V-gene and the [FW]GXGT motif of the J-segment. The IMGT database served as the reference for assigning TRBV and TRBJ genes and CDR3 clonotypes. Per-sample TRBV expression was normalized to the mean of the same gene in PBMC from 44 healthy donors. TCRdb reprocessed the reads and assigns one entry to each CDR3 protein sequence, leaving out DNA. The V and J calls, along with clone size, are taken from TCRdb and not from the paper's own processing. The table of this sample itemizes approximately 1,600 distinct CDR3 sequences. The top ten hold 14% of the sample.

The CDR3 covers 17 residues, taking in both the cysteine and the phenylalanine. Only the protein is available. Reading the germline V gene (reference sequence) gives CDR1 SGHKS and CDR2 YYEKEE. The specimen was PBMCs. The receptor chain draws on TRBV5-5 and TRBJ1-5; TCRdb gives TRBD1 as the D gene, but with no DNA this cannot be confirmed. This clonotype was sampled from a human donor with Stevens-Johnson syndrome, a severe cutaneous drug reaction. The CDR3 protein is CASSLRQGALGNQPQHF.